The rows below give T cell receptor beta chains drawn from one sample of a study of shared clonotypes between healthy human individuals. The data were produced by immunoSEQ multiplex PCR, yet TCRdb's version contains in-frame clones alone and is incomplete. Of around 700,000 clones detected, around 73% appear once; the ten largest clones hold 1.5% to 2%. Specimen: memory CD4+ T cells sorted from blood. The receptors stem from a woman in her 30s in good health. CDR3s include the opening cysteine and the closing phenylalanine or tryptophan. The D gene is left open where the match is weak. Not all rows give a size; the values are once, few, many and, for expanded clones, a class.

V gene: TRBV5-1; J gene: TRBJ2-5; D gene: -; clone size: -; CDR3 protein: CASSLEQGPSVETQYF; CDR3 DNA: TGCGCCAGCAGCTTGGAACAGGGCCCTAGTGTGGAGACCCAGTACTTC
V gene: TRBV28; J gene: TRBJ2-3; D gene: TRBD2; clone size: -; CDR3 protein: CASSSGTRGAAQYF; CDR3 DNA: TGTGCCAGCAGTAGCGGGACTAGGGGTGCGGCGCAGTATTTT
V gene: TRBV30; J gene: TRBJ1-2; D gene: -; clone size: -; CDR3 protein: CAWNSGSSYGYTF; CDR3 DNA: TGTGCCTGGAACTCAGGGTCCTCCTATGGCTACACCTTC
V gene: TRBV27; J gene: TRBJ1-2; D gene: -; clone size: -; CDR3 protein: CASRRRQGGSYGYTF; CDR3 DNA: TGTGCCAGCCGCAGGAGGCAGGGTGGTTCTTATGGCTACACCTTC
V gene: TRBV7-3; J gene: TRBJ2-3; D gene: -; clone size: once; CDR3 protein: CASSLGPTNTDTQYF; CDR3 DNA: TGTGCCAGCAGCCTCGGGCCGACGAACACAGATACGCAGTATTTT
V gene: TRBV28; J gene: TRBJ2-7; D gene: -; clone size: -; CDR3 protein: CASIKSDRRNEQYF; CDR3 DNA: TGTGCCAGCATCAAATCGGACAGACGGAACGAGCAGTACTTC
V gene: TRBV18; J gene: TRBJ2-7; D gene: TRBD1; clone size: -; CDR3 protein: CASSRDRETYEQYF; CDR3 DNA: TGTGCCAGCTCACGGGACAGAGAAACCTACGAGCAGTACTTC
V gene: TRBV7-8; J gene: TRBJ1-5; D gene: TRBD1; clone size: -; CDR3 protein: CASSLGWTGFNQPQHF; CDR3 DNA: TGTGCCAGCAGCTTAGGTTGGACAGGGTTCAATCAGCCCCAGCATTTT
V gene: TRBV5-5; J gene: TRBJ2-2; D gene: TRBD1; clone size: -; CDR3 protein: CASSLYQGETGELFF; CDR3 DNA: TGTGCCAGCAGCTTATATCAGGGGGAAACCGGGGAGCTGTTTTTT
V gene: TRBV5-1; J gene: TRBJ1-4; D gene: TRBD1; clone size: once; CDR3 protein: CASSPQGATNEKLFF; CDR3 DNA: TGCGCCAGCAGCCCCCAGGGGGCAACTAATGAAAAACTGTTTTTT
V gene: TRBV5-5; J gene: TRBJ2-4; D gene: -; clone size: -; CDR3 protein: CASSLVTLTKNIQYF; CDR3 DNA: TGTGCCAGCAGCTTGGTAACACTCACCAAAAACATTCAGTACTTC
V gene: TRBV5-1; J gene: TRBJ1-3; D gene: TRBD1; clone size: -; CDR3 protein: CASSSGDSYSGNTIYF; CDR3 DNA: TGCGCCAGCAGCTCCGGGGACAGCTACTCTGGAAACACCATATATTTT
V gene: TRBV27; J gene: TRBJ2-7; D gene: -; clone size: -; CDR3 protein: CATRRRESAYEQYF; CDR3 DNA: TGTGCCACCCGAAGGAGGGAGTCCGCCTACGAGCAGTACTTC
V gene: TRBV5-1; J gene: TRBJ2-7; D gene: -; clone size: -; CDR3 protein: CASSLDVGYEQYF; CDR3 DNA: TGCGCCAGCAGCTTGGATGTGGGCTACGAGCAGTACTTC
V gene: TRBV11-2; J gene: TRBJ2-7; D gene: -; clone size: -; CDR3 protein: CASSRQGGEGTYEQYF; CDR3 DNA: TGTGCCAGCAGCCGCCAGGGAGGTGAGGGAACATACGAGCAGTACTTC
V gene: TRBV11-2; J gene: TRBJ1-1; D gene: -; clone size: once; CDR3 protein: CASSSYRATEAFF; CDR3 DNA: TGTGCCAGCAGCTCCTACAGGGCGACTGAAGCTTTCTTT
V gene: TRBV7-2; J gene: TRBJ1-5; D gene: -; clone size: -; CDR3 protein: CASSALGGATQPQHF; CDR3 DNA: TGTGCCAGCAGCGCCTTAGGCGGAGCTACTCAGCCCCAGCATTTT
V gene: TRBV28; J gene: TRBJ1-3; D gene: -; clone size: few; CDR3 protein: CASSEFGNTIYF; CDR3 DNA: TGTGCCAGCAGTGAATTTGGAAACACCATATATTTT
V gene: TRBV5-1; J gene: TRBJ2-7; D gene: TRBD1; clone size: -; CDR3 protein: CASSFGTEEQYF; CDR3 DNA: TGCGCCAGCAGCTTCGGGACAGAAGAGCAGTACTTC
V gene: TRBV6-5; J gene: TRBJ1-5; D gene: TRBD1; clone size: few; CDR3 protein: CASRTMGQGNQPQHF; CDR3 DNA: TGTGCCAGCAGAACCATGGGACAGGGCAATCAGCCCCAGCATTTT
V gene: TRBV30; J gene: TRBJ2-7; D gene: -; clone size: -; CDR3 protein: CARKPGFSSYEQYF; CDR3 DNA: TGTGCCCGTAAACCGGGATTCTCCTCCTACGAGCAGTACTTC
V gene: TRBV4-1; J gene: TRBJ2-5; D gene: -; clone size: few; CDR3 protein: CASSQNGVQETQYF; CDR3 DNA: TGCGCCAGCAGCCAGAACGGGGTCCAAGAGACCCAGTACTTC
V gene: TRBV6-4; J gene: TRBJ1-5; D gene: -; clone size: -; CDR3 protein: CASSDSIQPQHF; CDR3 DNA: TGTGCCAGCAGTGACTCGATTCAGCCCCAGCATTTT
V gene: TRBV18; J gene: TRBJ2-1; D gene: TRBD1; clone size: once; CDR3 protein: CASSPKQGRNEQFF; CDR3 DNA: TGTGCCAGCTCACCAAAACAGGGGCGCAATGAGCAGTTCTTC
V gene: TRBV7-9; J gene: TRBJ1-2; D gene: TRBD1; clone size: few; CDR3 protein: CASSSPGQGASGYTF; CDR3 DNA: TGTGCCAGCAGCTCGCCGGGACAGGGGGCGAGTGGCTACACCTTC
V gene: TRBV5-1; J gene: TRBJ2-7; D gene: TRBD2; clone size: -; CDR3 protein: CASSLVNSGSYEQYF; CDR3 DNA: TGCGCCAGCAGCTTGGTGAATAGCGGGAGCTACGAGCAGTACTTC